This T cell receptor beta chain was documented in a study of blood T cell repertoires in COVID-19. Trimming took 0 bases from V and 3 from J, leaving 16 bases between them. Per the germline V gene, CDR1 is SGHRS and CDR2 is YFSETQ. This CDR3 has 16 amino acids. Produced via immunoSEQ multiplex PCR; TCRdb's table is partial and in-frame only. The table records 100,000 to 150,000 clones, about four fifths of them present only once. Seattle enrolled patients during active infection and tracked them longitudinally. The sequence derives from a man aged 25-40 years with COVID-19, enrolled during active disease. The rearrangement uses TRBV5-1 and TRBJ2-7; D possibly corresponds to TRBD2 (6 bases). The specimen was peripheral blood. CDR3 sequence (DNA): TGCGCCAGCAGCTTGGCCCCGGGACGCGGGGACTACGAGCAGTACTTC. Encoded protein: CASSLAPGRGDYEQYF. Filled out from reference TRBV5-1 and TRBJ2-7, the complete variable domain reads KAGVTQTPRYLIKTRGQQVTLSCSPISGHRSVSWYQQTPGQGLQFLFEYFSETQRNKGNFPGRFSGRQFSNSRSEMNVSTLELGDSALYLCASSLAPGRGDYEQYFGPGTRLTVT.